This T cell receptor (beta chain) comes out of a study of early T cells in non-severe SARS-CoV-2 infection (dated by TCRdb to the early 2020s). Broadly, across the study: TCR sequencing used bulk RNA from unsorted whole blood, so alpha and beta chains could not be paired. What the research found in general, with its limitations: VDJdb matching was skewed toward anti-spike CD8 responses and likely underestimated virus-specific expansions, missing private and CD4 specificities.

This was a case-control study nested in a cohort of healthcare workers in London, UK, who had nasopharyngeal swab PCR tests and blood samples taken every week. Healthcare workers were recruited between 23 and 31 March 2020, during the week of the UK lockdown, and were followed weekly for up to about 16 weeks. From its cysteine to its phenylalanine, the CDR3 spans 15 amino acids. CDR3 DNA is the only sequence kept; it has 45 bases, read in frame from the first base. Taken from the germline V gene (reference sequence), the CDR1 and CDR2 loops are LNHDA and SQIVND. V loses 6 bases, J loses 1 base, and the germline ends lie 15 bases apart. A remark on this clonotype: What antigen it recognizes has not been identified. No clone much larger than this one lies a single base away; base qualities are absent.

Libraries were built with 5' RACE. Sequencing used a NextSeq 500. The TCR library protocol attached unique molecular identifiers to individual cDNA molecules to correct for sequencing error and PCR bias. Both TCR alpha and beta chains were sequenced, and tight co-correlation was observed between alpha and beta sequence abundances in each sample. As for how the authors treated the data: Decombinator V4 was used to perform V gene, J gene and CDR3 annotation of TCR sequences. Expanded TCRs were defined as changing significantly between any two time points under a Poisson model with p below 0.0001. TCR abundances were normalised to the total number of TCRs sequenced in each sample and reported as counts per million. TRAV1-2 paired with TRAJ12, TRAJ20 or TRAJ33 defined MAIT TCRs, while TRAV10 paired with TRAJ18 defined iNKT TCRs. VDJdb, accessed 1 November 2021, was searched for CMV, EBV and SARS-CoV-2 annotated TCRs, with TCRs annotated for multiple antigens excluded. TCRdb itself trimmed the public reads at Q25 with fastp, ran MiXCR and retained productive beta chains. All rows with the same CDR3 protein become a single entry with the most common DNA and genes. V and J calls and clone size were set by TCRdb, not the authors. For this sample there are some 73,000 distinct CDR3 sequences; about 12% appear just once. The top ten constitute around 3.7% of the sample.

Sequencing was done on a sample of whole blood. This clonotype originated in an adult who was a healthcare worker with PCR-confirmed SARS-CoV-2 infection or an uninfected control (not recorded which). The V and J genes are TRBV19 and TRBJ1-2; confidence is insufficient to name the D gene. The CDR3 protein is CASRLKPRINYGYTF. The DNA sequence is given as TGTGCCAGTAGACTAAAACCCCGAATTAACTATGGCTACACCTTC.